Below are 29 T cell receptor beta chains sequenced from a single sample in a study of T cells in localized non-small cell lung cancer. Measured with immunoSEQ multiplex PCR; TCRdb has only the in-frame clones, and not every one. The sample yields 50,000 to 55,000 clones, roughly 88% seen once. The sequencing here drew on peripheral blood mononuclear cells, taken before any cancer treatment. The receptors were gathered from a man between 35 and 75 years old with stage III lung adenocarcinoma.

The V call is TRBV29-1, the J call TRBJ1-2, with D unclear. The germline CDR1 and CDR2 sequences are SQVTM and ANQGSEA. This CDR3 is built from 13 residues. Trimming shortened V by 6 bases and J by 0 bases, and 11 bases separated the two germline ends. The CDR3 bases are TGCAGCGTGCCCGACTCGTCTAACTATGGCTACACCTTC. Translation gives CSVPDSSNYGYTF.

The V gene is TRBV7-2, the J gene TRBJ1-1; 7 positions match TRBD1. The germline V gene encodes CDR1 SGHTA and CDR2 FQGNSA. V trimming: 5 bases; J trimming: 4 bases; junction bases outside the gene matches: 19. CDR3 length: 18 amino acids. Here the CDR3 reads CASSVRRSSVGGVTEAFF. CDR3 nucleotides: TGTGCCAGCAGCGTCAGGCGGAGCTCCGTAGGGGGCGTCACTGAAGCTTTCTTT.

The J gene is TRBJ2-7, the V gene TRBV7-3, with 8 bases fitting TRBD2. CDR1 and CDR2 from the germline V gene are SGHTA and FQGTGA. The CDR3 runs to 14 residues. The V and J ends lost 0 bases and 6 bases, in that order; junction bases with no gene match: 4. CDR3 coding DNA: TGTGCCAGCAGCTTAACCCGGACTAGCTCCGAGCAGTACTTC. Translated: CASSLTRTSSEQYF.

The chain recombines TRBV11-3 with TRBJ2-1; 9 bases line up with TRBD2. Germline values: CDR1 SGHNT, CDR2 YENEEA. Germline trimming cut 0 bases from V and 4 bases from J; bases unmatched to any gene: 7. The CDR3 loop spans 17 amino acids. The CDR3 DNA follows: TGTGCCAGCAGCTTAGACTGGGCGGGAGGGAAGTACAATGAGCAGTTCTTC. Amino acid sequence: CASSLDWAGGKYNEQFF.

J is TRBJ2-1 and V is TRBV2, with D possibly being TRBD1 (6 bases). Trimming pared 7 bases from V and 5 bases from J, leaving 12 bases between. The CDR3 is made up of 13 amino acids. The germline CDR1 and CDR2 sequences are SNHLY and FYNNEI. CDR3 DNA: TGTGCCAGCATCCGGACAGCAGACAATGAGCAGTTCTTC. Translation: CASIRTADNEQFF.

V gene TRBV4-2 combines with J gene TRBJ2-7, with TRBD2 matching 7 bases. The CDR3 sequence is 15 residues long. J lost 5 bases, V lost 3 bases, and 10 bases had no gene match. Germline lookup yields CDR1 LGHNA and CDR2 YNFKEQ. The CDR3 here is CASSHTPGGLDEQYF. CDR3 coding DNA: TGTGCCAGCAGCCATACCCCGGGAGGTCTCGACGAGCAGTACTTC.

The chain uses TRBV11-1 and TRBJ1-5; D remains unclear. Germline CDR1 is SGHAT and CDR2 is FQDESV (reference sequence). There are 14 residues in the CDR3. V dropped 2 bases and J dropped 4 bases, with 9 bases sitting between them. The CDR3 DNA is TGTGCCAGCAGCTTAAACCCTTTTAATCAGCCCCAGCATTTT. Translated, it gives CASSLNPFNQPQHF.

CDR3 residues: CASSLYTSGAYNEQFF. The DNA of the CDR3 is TGCGCCAGCAGCCTTTATACTAGCGGAGCCTACAATGAGCAGTTCTTC. V usage is TRBV4-3 and J usage is TRBJ2-1, with 8 bases lining up with TRBD2. V was pared by 4 bases and J by 2 bases, with 7 bases of the junction left unmatched. The CDR3 is 16 residues long. Germline-derived CDR1 and CDR2 are LGHNA and YSLEER.

The gene calls are TRBV10-3 and TRBJ1-4, with 7 bases matching TRBD1. Per the germline V gene, CDR1 is ENHRY and CDR2 is SYGVKD. The CDR3 consists of 15 residues. V dropped 3 bases and J dropped 3; count of bases not matched to a gene: 4. The CDR3 loop is CAISDRDRANEKLFF. The CDR3 region has the DNA TGTGCCATCAGTGACAGAGACAGGGCTAATGAAAAACTGTTTTTT.

The genes are TRBV19 and TRBJ1-2; D gene unclear. Germline CDR1 reads LNHDA; CDR2 reads SQIVND (reference sequence). Trimming took off 5 bases at V and 4 bases at J, with 20 bases between the two ends. There are 16 residues in the CDR3. The CDR3 nucleotides are TGTGCCAGTAGTCCCCTTCTGGGCAGTGAGCCCTATGGCTACACCTTC. Translating gives CASSPLLGSEPYGYTF.

The DNA for the CDR3 is TGCGCCAGCGGCCGGGCACGGAACACTGAAGCTTTCTTT. This encodes CASGRARNTEAFF. The J gene is TRBJ1-1, the V gene TRBV10-2; D uncertain. Trimming cost V 8 bases and J 1 base, with 11 bases left between them. Germline CDR1 WSHSY, CDR2 SAAADI. The CDR3 extends over 13 amino acids.

This clone was detected only once. Here the CDR3 DNA reads TGTGCCAGCAGCTTGGTGCAGGGAGTGACAGATACGCAGTATTTT. It specifies CASSLVQGVTDTQYF. The chain is built from TRBV5-6 and TRBJ2-3; D might be TRBD1 or TRBD2, each matching 5 bases. The V end lost 0 bases, the J end lost 3 bases, and 11 bases lay between the germline ends. The germline V gene has CDR1 SGHDT and CDR2 YYEEEE. CDR3 length equals 15 residues.

The CDR3 region is CAISPGGHDVTEAFF. In DNA, the CDR3 is TGTGCCATCAGCCCAGGGGGGCACGATGTCACTGAAGCTTTCTTT. The V gene is TRBV10-3, the J gene TRBJ1-1, with 7 positions matching TRBD1. Germline CDR1 ENHRY, CDR2 SYGVKD. Trimming took 6 bases from V and 4 from J; bases not matched to a gene: 11. This CDR3 contains 15 residues.

The J gene is TRBJ2-2, the V gene TRBV6-5; D call uncertain. This CDR3 is 12 amino acids long. Trimming shortened V by 5 bases and J by 5 bases, and 6 bases separated the two germline ends. Germline CDR1 MNHEY, CDR2 SVGAGI. The CDR3 spells CASSEGTGELFF. The DNA of the CDR3 is TGTGCCAGCAGTGAAGGAACCGGGGAGCTGTTTTTT.

The CDR3 protein is CASSPWTGPNNEQFF. CDR3 nucleotides: TGTGCCAGCAGCCCTTGGACAGGTCCCAACAATGAGCAGTTCTTC. The rearrangement uses TRBV4-2 and TRBJ2-1; 7 bases line up with TRBD1. The germline V gene has CDR1 LGHNA and CDR2 YNFKEQ. V shed 4 bases and J 5 bases; nucleotides not matched to a gene: 8. CDR3 length equals 15 residues.

The chain joins TRBV29-1 to TRBJ2-1; possible D gene TRBD2, 6 bases. The germline gives CDR1 SQVTM, CDR2 ANQGSEA. V was pared by 6 bases and J by 8 bases, with 8 bases between. CDR3 size: 10 residues. The CDR3 spells CSVREDEQFF. The CDR3 coding sequence is TGCAGCGTCAGGGAGGATGAGCAGTTCTTC.

This clone appeared a single time. The CDR3 nucleotides read TGTGCCTGGAGTGTCCGTTACAATGAGCAGTTCTTC. As protein: CAWSVRYNEQFF. V is TRBV30 and J is TRBJ2-1; D not resolved. CDR3 length: 12 residues. Germline-derived CDR1 and CDR2 are GTSNPN and SVGIG (reference sequence). The V and J ends lost 0 bases and 4 bases respectively, with 4 bases between them.

The CDR3 protein is CASSHRILTYNSPLHF. DNA for the CDR3: TGTGCCAGCAGCCACAGGATTTTAACCTATAATTCACCCCTCCACTTT. The chain couples TRBV5-6 to TRBJ1-6, with D possibly TRBD1 on 5 matching bases. Germline-derived CDR1 and CDR2 are SGHDT and YYEEEE. This CDR3 spans 16 amino acids. V was pared by 4 bases and J by 2 bases, with 13 bases between.

The chain combines TRBV6-5 with TRBJ2-1, with TRBD1 identical over 9 bases. J lost 4 bases, V lost 4 bases, and 5 bases had no gene match. This CDR3 spans 15 amino acids. Germline CDR1 is MNHEY and CDR2 is SVGAGI. CDR3 region: CASSFTGGPYNEQFF. The CDR3 DNA sequence: TGTGCCAGCAGTTTTACAGGGGGCCCTTACAATGAGCAGTTCTTC.

The chain carries TRBV4-3 and TRBJ1-2; 7 bases fit TRBD1. CDR3 length: 14 amino acids. Losses at the gene ends were 2 bases for V and 3 bases for J; bases not matched to a gene: 3. From germline, CDR1 is LGHNA and CDR2 YSLEER. CDR3 region: CASSQSQGDYGYTF. The CDR3, as DNA: TGCGCCAGCAGCCAAAGTCAGGGGGACTATGGCTACACCTTC.

A note on this clone: A read error may produce the germline difference seen at one junction end. The V gene is TRBV5-6, the J gene TRBJ1-6; D not certain. This CDR3 is built from 13 residues. Per germline, CDR1 SGHDT and CDR2 YYEEEE. CDR3 amino acids: CASSLETRSPPHF. CDR3 in DNA: TGTGCCAGCAGCTTGGAGACCAGGTCACCCCCCCACTTT.

V and J are TRBV5-4 and TRBJ2-1; TRBD2 matches 12 bases. The V gene's germline CDR1 is SGHNT and CDR2 YYREEE (reference sequence). V was clipped by 3 bases and J by 8 bases; unmatched bases: 9. This CDR3 is 16 amino acids long. CDR3 amino acids: CASSSKLAGGGDEQFF. In nucleotides, the CDR3 is TGTGCCAGCAGCTCTAAACTAGCGGGAGGAGGAGATGAGCAGTTCTTC.

This clone appeared a single time. The rearrangement links TRBV9 to TRBJ1-4; D is possibly TRBD1 (5 bases). The CDR3 consists of 14 residues. Trimming left V 2 bases short and J 8 bases short, with 13 bases between. From germline, CDR1 is SGDLS and CDR2 YYNGEE. The CDR3 coding sequence is TGTGCCAGCAGCGTGGGGACCAGGGTCGAAAAACTGTTTTTT. It is translated as CASSVGTRVEKLFF.

CDR3 nucleotides: TGTGCCAGCAGCGAGACGGCCGGGGGAATCGATGAGCAGTTCTTC. Its translation: CASSETAGGIDEQFF. This chain joins TRBV7-7 and TRBJ2-1, with D maybe TRBD2 (6 bases). CDR1 and CDR2 from the germline V gene are SSHAT and FNYEAQ (reference sequence). The CDR3 sequence is 15 residues long. Trimming removed 5 bases at V and 8 bases at J, with 19 bases between.

The chain is built from TRBV27 and TRBJ2-2, with D possibly being TRBD1 (6 bases). Per the germline V gene, CDR1 is MNHEY and CDR2 is SMNVEV (reference sequence). The CDR3 length is 18 residues. V lost 2 bases to trimming and J lost 2 bases, with 18 bases between them. This chain's CDR3 is CASSLRGNRVTNTGELFF. The CDR3 DNA reads as TGTGCCAGCAGTTTAAGGGGGAACAGGGTGACTAACACCGGGGAGCTGTTTTTT.

The chain joins TRBV7-8 to TRBJ2-5; 13 bases map to TRBD2. V lost 7 bases, J lost 2 bases, and 10 bases stayed unmatched. Germline V gene sequence: CDR1 SGHVS, CDR2 FQNEAQ. The CDR3 covers 17 residues. CDR3 protein: CASTSGTSGNRQETQYF. DNA of the CDR3: TGTGCCAGCACCTCCGGGACTAGCGGGAATCGTCAAGAGACCCAGTACTTC.

This chain joins TRBV7-2 and TRBJ2-7, with 12 bases matching TRBD2. The CDR3 spans 17 residues. Germline-derived CDR1 and CDR2 are SGHTA and FQGNSA. V gave up 5 bases and J gave up 3 bases; unmatched junction bases: 11. The CDR3 DNA follows: TGTGCCAGCAGCCCCTCCCCCGGACTAGCGGGAAACTACGAGCAGTACTTC. It specifies CASSPSPGLAGNYEQYF. Based on the CDR3 plus reference TRBV7-2 and TRBJ2-7, the full variable domain is GAGVSQSPSNKVTEKGKDVELRCDPISGHTALYWYRQSLGQGLEFLIYFQGNSAPDKSGLPSDRFSAERTGGSVSTLTIQRTQQEDSAVYLCASSPSPGLAGNYEQYFGPGTRLTVT.

The gene calls are TRBV19 and TRBJ2-5; perhaps TRBD2 as D (6 bases). V was pared by 5 bases and J by 5 bases, with 21 bases between. This CDR3 has 16 residues. The germline gives CDR1 LNHDA, CDR2 SQIVND (reference sequence). The CDR3 region is CASSWGDARGEETQYF. CDR3 bases: TGTGCCAGTAGTTGGGGGGACGCCCGGGGAGAGGAGACCCAGTACTTC.

The chain links TRBV25-1 to TRBJ2-1; 10 bases agree with TRBD1. V lost 1 base and J lost 5; bases outside the gene matches: 5. Germline lookup yields CDR1 MGHDK and CDR2 SYGVNS. This CDR3 spans 16 amino acids. The DNA for the CDR3 is TGTGCCAGCAGTGAATTTTGGGACAGGGGAGACAATGAGCAGTTCTTC. This codes for CASSEFWDRGDNEQFF.